These 31 T cell receptor beta chains originate from one sample sequenced in a study of T-cell memory formation after mild COVID-19. TCRdb re-analysed the 5' RACE reads in MiXCR, keeping a single row per CDR3 protein. The table has some 120,000 distinct CDR3 sequences, about 6.5% seen once. Sequenced input: PBMCs or a T cell subset sorted from them (not recorded which). The receptors derive from an adult woman who had mild COVID-19 (a few samples of this study predate the infection). Cell type and time point are not known.

This clonotype has at least ten counts. V and J are TRBV4-2 and TRBJ2-5; 8 bases are a match to TRBD1. The length of the CDR3 is 15 residues. Germline values: CDR1 LGHNA, CDR2 YNFKEQ. Germline trimming cut 1 base from V and 7 bases from J; bases unmatched to any gene: 8. The CDR3 region has the DNA TGTGCCAGCAGCCAAGGGGACAGGCAAGGAGCGACCCAGTACTTC. Protein sequence: CASSQGDRQGATQYF.

This clonotype was seen a handful of times. The chain carries TRBV4-1 and TRBJ1-1, with no clear D. CDR3 size: 14 residues. The V gene's germline CDR1 is MGHRA and CDR2 YSYEKL. V was clipped by 2 bases and J by 0 bases, with 7 bases between them. CDR3 protein: CASSQPVMNTEAFF. The CDR3 region has the DNA TGCGCCAGCAGCCAACCAGTGATGAACACTGAAGCTTTCTTT.

The chain couples TRBV7-2 to TRBJ2-7; possible D gene TRBD1, 6 bases. The ends were cut back, 5 bases at V and 3 bases at J, with 20 bases in the middle. Germline CDR1 SGHTA, CDR2 FQGNSA. This CDR3 is 16 amino acids long. In DNA, the CDR3 is TGTGCCAGCAGCCGGGACACAGGGATAGTGAACTACGAGCAGTACTTC. Its protein product is CASSRDTGIVNYEQYF.

This clonotype was picked up a small number of times. The V call is TRBV29-1, the J call TRBJ1-2, with TRBD1 as a possible D gene (6 bases). The CDR3 covers 14 residues. Looked up from germline, CDR1 is SQVTM and CDR2 is ANQGSEA. V was shortened by 7 bases and J by 1 base, with 16 bases between the two germline ends. CDR3 residues: CSAGHTGFNYGYTF. CDR3 in DNA: TGCAGCGCCGGCCATACAGGGTTTAACTATGGCTACACCTTC.

The genes are TRBV7-9 and TRBJ2-7; no definite D call. Germline loops: CDR1 SEHNR, CDR2 FQNEAQ (reference sequence). V lost 4 bases and J lost 6, with 16 bases in between. This CDR3 has 14 amino acids. The CDR3 sequence is CASSSTNRPGEQYF. CDR3 DNA sequence: TGTGCCAGCAGCTCCACCAACCGGCCTGGCGAGCAGTACTTC.

This clonotype was seen a few times. At one end the junction does not follow the germline gene, possibly because of a read error. The chain recombines TRBV15 with TRBJ2-7; no definite D call. The germline gives CDR1 LNHNV, CDR2 YYDKDF (reference sequence). The CDR3 covers 14 residues. The CDR3 DNA sequence: TGTGCCACCAGCAGAGATGAAGGTTCCTTCGAGCAGTACTTC. It is translated as CATSRDEGSFEQYF.

This clonotype was seen a few times. The J gene is TRBJ2-5, the V gene TRBV6-1; 13 bases align to TRBD2. CDR1 is MNHNS and CDR2 is SASEGT in the germline V gene. The J segment lost 7 bases and the V segment lost 6 bases, leaving 5 bases of the junction unmatched. The CDR3 totals 14 residues. In DNA, the CDR3 is TGTGCCAGCAGCCCCACTAGCGGGAGGGGGACCCAGTACTTC. Translated: CASSPTSGRGTQYF.

This clonotype appeared a few times. J is TRBJ1-3 and V is TRBV29-1; D gene ambiguous. This CDR3 has 12 amino acids. The germline V gene has CDR1 SQVTM and CDR2 ANQGSEA. The V end lost 6 bases, the J end lost 2 bases, and 8 bases lay between the germline ends. CDR3 bases: TGCAGCGTACGGGAACCTGGAAACACCATATATTTT. Protein product: CSVREPGNTIYF.

This clonotype was observed many times. This sequence joins TRBV6-5 and TRBJ2-3; D is possibly TRBD2 (6 bases). Trimming removed 6 bases at V and 2 bases at J, with 15 bases between. Germline CDR1 and CDR2: MNHEY and SVGAGI. This CDR3 region has 15 residues. CDR3 residues: CASSSRGSPTDTQYF. The CDR3 DNA reads TGTGCCAGCAGCTCCCGGGGGAGCCCCACAGATACGCAGTATTTT.

This clonotype showed up many times. The chain couples TRBV29-1 to TRBJ2-5, with unresolved D. The V gene's germline CDR1 is SQVTM and CDR2 ANQGSEA. This CDR3 spans 13 amino acids. The V end lost 4 bases, the J end lost 2 bases, and 11 bases lay between the germline ends. The CDR3 spells CSVGSHEQETQYF. The CDR3 DNA reads TGCAGCGTTGGGTCCCACGAGCAAGAGACCCAGTACTTC.

Points on this clonotype: A read error may explain this, as a much larger clone is one base away. The chain combines TRBV20-1 with TRBJ2-3, with D perhaps matching TRBD1 (5 bases). V lost 6 bases, J lost 1 base, and 14 bases lay in between. The CDR3 loop spans 14 amino acids. Germline V gives CDR1 DFQATT, CDR2 SNEGSKA (reference sequence). The CDR3 bases are TGCAGTGCCTGGACCGTGACAGGCACAGATACGCAGTATTTT. It encodes CSAWTVTGTDTQYF.

This chain uses TRBV7-9 with TRBJ2-7; D call uncertain. Germline values: CDR1 SEHNR, CDR2 FQNEAQ (reference sequence). The CDR3 runs to 12 residues. Trimming removed 1 base at V and 5 bases at J, with 6 bases between. In DNA form, the CDR3 reads TGTGCCAGCAGCTTAGACTACCACGAGCAGTACTTC. Its protein product is CASSLDYHEQYF.

The V gene is TRBV9, the J gene TRBJ2-3; a possible D gene is TRBD1 (6 bases). CDR1 is SGDLS, CDR2 YYNGEE, per germline. V was cut by 0 bases and J by 4 bases, with 9 bases left in between. CDR3 length: 14 residues. The CDR3 reads CASSVGGRADTQYF. The CDR3 nucleotides read TGTGCCAGCAGCGTAGGGGGGCGAGCAGATACGCAGTATTTT.

With regard to this clonotype: Given a much more abundant clone one base away, this may be a read error. The J gene is TRBJ1-5, the V gene TRBV12-3 or TRBV12-4; D gene unclear. This CDR3 spans 15 amino acids. Here the CDR3 reads CASSLAVSGNQPQNF. DNA for the CDR3: TGTGCCAGCAGTTTAGCGGTGTCAGGCAATCAGCCCCAGAATTTT.

The V call is TRBV18, the J call TRBJ2-1, with no clear D. V lost 6 bases and J lost 6, with 12 bases in between. The CDR3 contains 13 residues. Germline CDR1 reads KGHSH; CDR2 reads LQKENI. CDR3 nucleotides: TGTGCCAGCTCCCCTTTCAACGGCAATGAGCAGTTCTTC. Amino acid sequence: CASSPFNGNEQFF.

This chain uses TRBV5-6 with TRBJ2-3; D is unclear. CDR3 length: 13 amino acids. Looked up from germline, CDR1 is SGHDT and CDR2 is YYEEEE. Trimming pared 4 bases from V and 2 bases from J, leaving 8 bases between. This CDR3 is CASSGQFTDTQYF. In DNA, the CDR3 is TGTGCCAGCAGCGGGCAGTTCACAGATACGCAGTATTTT.

The rearrangement joins TRBV20-1 to TRBJ2-5; D gene unclear. V was cut by 2 bases and J by 5 bases, with 15 bases left in between. CDR1 is DFQATT and CDR2 is SNEGSKA in the germline V gene (reference sequence). The CDR3 loop spans 14 amino acids. CDR3: CSARRGIIGETQYF. The CDR3 DNA reads as TGCAGTGCTAGACGAGGAATCATCGGGGAGACCCAGTACTTC.

This clonotype appeared many times. The V and J genes are TRBV5-1 and TRBJ2-4; D possibly corresponds to TRBD1 (6 bases). The CDR3 has 16 residues. Trimming left V 4 bases short and J 5 bases short, with 19 bases between. In germline, CDR1 is SGHRS, CDR2 YFSETQ. The CDR3 protein is CASSLGQPAGENIQYF. The CDR3 bases are TGCGCCAGCAGCCTGGGACAACCTGCGGGCGAAAACATTCAGTACTTC.

The V gene is TRBV18, the J gene TRBJ2-1, with TRBD2 matching over 15 bases. Germline assignment: CDR1 KGHSH and CDR2 LQKENI. The length of the CDR3 is 16 residues. Trimming removed 6 bases from V and 2 bases from J; junction bases left unmatched: 2. The CDR3 loop reads CASSRTSGRAYNEQFF. As DNA, the CDR3 is TGTGCCAGCTCCCGGACTAGCGGGAGGGCCTACAATGAGCAGTTCTTC.

The chain combines TRBV2 with TRBJ1-5; D is perhaps TRBD1 (5 bases). Germline assignment: CDR1 SNHLY and CDR2 FYNNEI. This CDR3 is 13 amino acids long. V was shortened by 7 bases and J by 3 bases, with 10 bases between the two germline ends. The CDR3 here is CASTGQYNQPQHF. DNA of the CDR3: TGTGCCAGCACCGGACAATACAATCAGCCCCAGCATTTT.

This clonotype was recorded a few times. The CDR3 DNA follows: TGCAGTGCTAGCTCGACAGGAAACCAAGAGACCCAGTACTTC. Its protein is CSASSTGNQETQYF. This chain joins TRBV20-1 and TRBJ2-5; D is possibly TRBD1 (6 bases). Germline CDR1 DFQATT, CDR2 SNEGSKA (reference sequence). This CDR3 comprises 14 residues. V shed 3 bases and J shed 0 bases, with 11 bases lying between them.

The chain joins TRBV30 to TRBJ2-3; TRBD2 matches at 9 bases. The CDR3 has 15 residues. In germline, CDR1 is GTSNPN, CDR2 SVGIG (reference sequence). Trimming took 1 base from V and 1 from J; bases not matched to a gene: 3. The DNA for the CDR3 is TGTGCCTGGAGTGCTAGCGGGGTGGGCACAGATACGCAGTATTTT. This gives the protein CAWSASGVGTDTQYF.

This clonotype has only a few counts. V gene TRBV12-3 or TRBV12-4 combines with J gene TRBJ2-7; the match to TRBD1 covers 9 bases. This CDR3 comprises 15 residues. The V and J ends lost 7 bases and 3 bases, in that order; junction bases with no gene match: 10. CDR3 region: CASIRDSGQGYEQYF. In DNA, the CDR3 is TGTGCCAGCATTAGGGATTCGGGACAGGGCTACGAGCAGTACTTC.

This sequence joins TRBV27 and TRBJ2-7; TRBD1 matches 7 bases. The V gene end was trimmed by 7 bases and the J gene end by 0 bases; junction bases not matched to a gene: 9. The CDR3 has 15 amino acids. Germline V gene lookup returns CDR1 MNHEY and CDR2 SMNVEV (reference sequence). The CDR3 region has the DNA TGTGCCAGCAAATGGGACAGTCGAGCCTCCTACGAGCAGTACTTC. Protein product: CASKWDSRASYEQYF.

In this sample, this clonotype turned up many times. The chain recombines TRBV7-9 with TRBJ2-2; no definite D call. This CDR3 comprises 14 residues. With 0 bases removed from V and 6 bases from J, the gap between germline ends came to 8 bases. CDR1 and CDR2 from the germline V gene are SEHNR and FQNEAQ (reference sequence). This chain's CDR3 is CASSLAPGAGELFF. The CDR3 DNA reads as TGTGCCAGCAGCTTAGCTCCAGGAGCCGGGGAGCTGTTTTTT.

This clonotype has a handful of counts. V gene TRBV3-1 combines with J gene TRBJ1-5; D is ambiguous. Germline V gene lookup returns CDR1 LGHDT and CDR2 YNNKEL (reference sequence). V was trimmed by 4 bases and J by 2 bases, leaving 9 bases between them. CDR3 length: 14 residues. The DNA of the CDR3 is TGTGCCAGCAGCCGCATGGGAGGCAATCAGCCCCAGCATTTT. Amino acids: CASSRMGGNQPQHF.

This clonotype has ten or more counts. The chain joins TRBV29-1 to TRBJ1-1, with 11 bases lining up with TRBD1. Per germline, CDR1 SQVTM and CDR2 ANQGSEA. The CDR3 length is 16 residues. The V segment lost 5 bases and the J segment 1 base; nucleotides outside the gene matches: 9. The CDR3 nucleotides read TGCAGCGTTACCACTAGGACAGGGGGCGAGAACACTGAAGCTTTCTTT. It yields the protein CSVTTRTGGENTEAFF.

The chain recombines TRBV6-1 with TRBJ2-2; D might be TRBD1 (6 bases). Germline V gene data show CDR1 as MNHNS and CDR2 as SASEGT. The length of the CDR3 is 14 residues. The ends were cut back, 8 bases at V and 4 bases at J, with 14 bases in the middle. This CDR3 is CASFKDRVTGELFF. The CDR3 nucleotides read TGTGCCAGCTTCAAGGACAGAGTCACCGGGGAGCTGTTTTTT.

V usage is TRBV12-3 or TRBV12-4 and J usage is TRBJ2-7; no definite D call. This CDR3 contains 13 residues. Trimming left V 0 bases short and J 2 bases short, with 5 bases between. The chain's CDR3 is CASSLAGTYEQYF. CDR3 nucleotides: TGTGCCAGCAGTTTAGCGGGGACCTACGAGCAGTACTTC.

This clonotype was counted a few times. V usage is TRBV29-1 and J usage is TRBJ1-3; tentative D call: TRBD1 (6 bases). Germline V lookup: CDR1 SQVTM, CDR2 ANQGSEA. This CDR3 has 14 residues. The V end was cut by 7 bases, the J end by 0 bases, with 13 bases between. The CDR3 reads CSGRSTGSGNTIYF. The CDR3 DNA is TGCAGCGGACGCTCGACAGGCTCTGGAAACACCATATATTTT. The entire variable domain, with the rest obtained from reference TRBV29-1 and TRBJ1-3, is as follows: SAVISQKPSRDICQRGTSLTIQCQVDSQVTMMFWYRQQPGQSLTLIATANQGSEATYESGFVIDKFPISRPNLTFSTLTVSNMSPEDSSIYLCSGRSTGSGNTIYFGEGSWLTVV.

At least ten counts were recorded for this clonotype. The chain links TRBV12-3 or TRBV12-4 to TRBJ2-6; 7 bases are shared with TRBD1. The CDR3 has 14 amino acids. V shed 5 bases, J shed 2 bases, and the junction held 0 bases outside the gene matches. The CDR3 loop is CASSDRAGANVLTF. The CDR3 DNA follows: TGTGCCAGCAGTGACAGGGCTGGGGCCAACGTCCTGACTTTC.